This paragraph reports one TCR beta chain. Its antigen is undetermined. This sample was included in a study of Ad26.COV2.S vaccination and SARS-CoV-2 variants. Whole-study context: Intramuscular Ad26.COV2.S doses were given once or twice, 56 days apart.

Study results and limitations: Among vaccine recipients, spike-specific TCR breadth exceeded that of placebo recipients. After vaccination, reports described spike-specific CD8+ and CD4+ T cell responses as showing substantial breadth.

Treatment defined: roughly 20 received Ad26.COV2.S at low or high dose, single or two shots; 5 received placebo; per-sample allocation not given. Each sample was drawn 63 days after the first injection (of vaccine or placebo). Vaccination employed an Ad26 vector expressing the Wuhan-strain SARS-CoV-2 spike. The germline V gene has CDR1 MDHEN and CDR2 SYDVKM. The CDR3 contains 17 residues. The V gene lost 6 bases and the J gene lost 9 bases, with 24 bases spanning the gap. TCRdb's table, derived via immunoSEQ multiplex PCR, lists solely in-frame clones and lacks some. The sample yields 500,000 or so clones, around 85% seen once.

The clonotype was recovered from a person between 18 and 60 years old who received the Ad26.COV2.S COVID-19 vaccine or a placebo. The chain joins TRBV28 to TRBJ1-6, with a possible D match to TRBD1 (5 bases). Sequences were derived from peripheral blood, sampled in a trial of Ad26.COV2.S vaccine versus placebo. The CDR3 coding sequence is TGTGCCAGCAGGATGGGCGAAGGGATTGGGGGTAGTTCACCCCTCCACTTT. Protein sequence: CASRMGEGIGGSSPLHF.